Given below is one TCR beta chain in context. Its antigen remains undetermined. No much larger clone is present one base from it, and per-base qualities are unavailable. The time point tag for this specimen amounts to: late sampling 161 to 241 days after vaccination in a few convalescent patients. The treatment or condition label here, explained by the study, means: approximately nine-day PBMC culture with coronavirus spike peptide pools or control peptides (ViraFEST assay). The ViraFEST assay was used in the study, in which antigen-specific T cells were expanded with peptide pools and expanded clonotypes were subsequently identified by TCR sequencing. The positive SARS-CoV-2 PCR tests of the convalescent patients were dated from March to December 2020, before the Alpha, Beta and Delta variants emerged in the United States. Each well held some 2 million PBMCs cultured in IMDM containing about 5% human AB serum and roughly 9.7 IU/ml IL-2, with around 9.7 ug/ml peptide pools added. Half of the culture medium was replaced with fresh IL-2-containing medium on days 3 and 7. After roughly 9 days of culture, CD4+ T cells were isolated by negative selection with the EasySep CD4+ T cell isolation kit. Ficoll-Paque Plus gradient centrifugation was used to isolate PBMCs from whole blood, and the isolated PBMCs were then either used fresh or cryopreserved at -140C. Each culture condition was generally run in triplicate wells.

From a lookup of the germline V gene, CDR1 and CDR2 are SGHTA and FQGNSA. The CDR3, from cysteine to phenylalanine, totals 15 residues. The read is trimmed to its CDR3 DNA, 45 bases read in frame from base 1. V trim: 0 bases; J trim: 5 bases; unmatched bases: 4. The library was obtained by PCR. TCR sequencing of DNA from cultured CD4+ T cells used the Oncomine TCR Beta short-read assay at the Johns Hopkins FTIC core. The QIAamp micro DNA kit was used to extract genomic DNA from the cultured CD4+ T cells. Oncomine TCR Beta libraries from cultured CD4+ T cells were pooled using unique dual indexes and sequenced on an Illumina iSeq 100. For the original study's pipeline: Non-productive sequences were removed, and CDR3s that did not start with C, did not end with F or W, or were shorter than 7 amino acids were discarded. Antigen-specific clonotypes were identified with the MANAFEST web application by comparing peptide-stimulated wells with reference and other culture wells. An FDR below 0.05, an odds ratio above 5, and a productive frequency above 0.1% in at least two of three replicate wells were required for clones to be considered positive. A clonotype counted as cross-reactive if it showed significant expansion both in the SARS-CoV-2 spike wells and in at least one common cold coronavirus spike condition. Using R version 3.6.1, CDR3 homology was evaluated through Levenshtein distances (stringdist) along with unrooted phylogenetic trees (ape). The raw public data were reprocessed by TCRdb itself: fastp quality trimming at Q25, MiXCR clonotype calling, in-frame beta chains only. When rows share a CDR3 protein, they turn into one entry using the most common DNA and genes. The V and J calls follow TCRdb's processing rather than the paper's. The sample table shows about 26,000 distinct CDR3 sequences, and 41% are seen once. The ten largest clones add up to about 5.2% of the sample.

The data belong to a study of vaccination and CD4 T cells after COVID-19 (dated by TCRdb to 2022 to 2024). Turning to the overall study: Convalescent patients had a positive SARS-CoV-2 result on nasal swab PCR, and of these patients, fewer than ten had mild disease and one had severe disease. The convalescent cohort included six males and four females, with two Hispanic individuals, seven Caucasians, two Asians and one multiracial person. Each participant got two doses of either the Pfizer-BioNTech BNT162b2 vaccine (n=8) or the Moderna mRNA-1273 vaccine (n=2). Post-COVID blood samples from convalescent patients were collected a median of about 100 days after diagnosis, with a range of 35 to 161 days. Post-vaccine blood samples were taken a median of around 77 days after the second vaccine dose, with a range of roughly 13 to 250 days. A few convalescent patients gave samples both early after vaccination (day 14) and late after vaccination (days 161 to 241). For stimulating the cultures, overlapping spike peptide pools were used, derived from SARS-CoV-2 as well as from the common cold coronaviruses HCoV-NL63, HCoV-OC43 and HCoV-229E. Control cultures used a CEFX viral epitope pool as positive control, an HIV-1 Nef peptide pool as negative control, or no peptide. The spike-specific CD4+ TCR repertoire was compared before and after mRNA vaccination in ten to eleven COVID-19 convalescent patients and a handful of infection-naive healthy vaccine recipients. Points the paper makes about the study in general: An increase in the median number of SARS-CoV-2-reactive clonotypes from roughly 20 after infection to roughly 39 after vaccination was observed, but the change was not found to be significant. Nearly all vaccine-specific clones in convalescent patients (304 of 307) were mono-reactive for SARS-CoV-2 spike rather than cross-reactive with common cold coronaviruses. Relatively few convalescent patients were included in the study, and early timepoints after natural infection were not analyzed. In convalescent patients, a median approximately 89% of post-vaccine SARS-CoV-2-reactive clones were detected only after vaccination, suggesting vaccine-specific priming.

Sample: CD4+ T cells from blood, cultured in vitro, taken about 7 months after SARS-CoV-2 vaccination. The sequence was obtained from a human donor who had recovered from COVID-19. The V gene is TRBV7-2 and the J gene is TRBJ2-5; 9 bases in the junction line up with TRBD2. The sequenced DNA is TGTGCCAGCAGCTTAGCTAGCGGGAGTTTGGAGACCCAGTACTTC. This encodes CASSLASGSLETQYF.